These T cell receptor beta chains were read from a single sample in a study of blood T cell repertoires in COVID-19. This table comes from immunoSEQ multiplex PCR, and its TCRdb copy is limited to in-frame clones, with some not included. The sample holds a few hundred thousand clones, 70% to 90% seen once. The source material was PBMCs or T cells enriched from blood (not recorded which). These receptors came from a woman under 40 who had recovered from COVID-19. The CDR3 runs from the conserved cysteine through the conserved F or W.

v_call	j_call	cdr3_length	cdr3_aa
TRBV7-2	TRBJ2-7	14	CASSTWDRQGEQYF
TRBV2	TRBJ2-1	15	CASSDSGTPYNEQFF
TRBV7-3	TRBJ2-2	14	CASSLKGGPGELFF
TRBV9	TRBJ1-3	17	CASSVELGARSGNTIYF
TRBV11-3	TRBJ1-2	11	CASSHRVGYTF
TRBV19	TRBJ1-2	15	CASSIRGAIRGGYTF
TRBV3-1/TRBV3-2	TRBJ2-1	13	CASSQSGYNEQFF
TRBV5-1	TRBJ2-5	18	CASSPGTSGRLGRETQYF
TRBV19	TRBJ1-2	14	CASSMADRVYGYTF
TRBV2	TRBJ1-1	13	CASSDREYTEAFF
TRBV6-6	TRBJ1-4	15	CASNDILGQPEKLFF
TRBV28	TRBJ2-7	12	CASIGNSYEQYF
TRBV6-1	TRBJ2-2	11	CAARRTGELFF
TRBV11-2	TRBJ2-5	14	CASSWLAEQETQYF
TRBV30	TRBJ1-1	11	CASVPFTEAFF
TRBV5-4	TRBJ1-2	16	CASSHGLGAAGDGYTF
TRBV15	TRBJ1-4	19	CATSRDNYFGGRGDEKLFF
TRBV19	TRBJ2-1	14	CASTQTDWYNEQFF
TRBV29-1	TRBJ2-7	21	CSAYTGPFGMNGSGRVYEQYF
TRBV29-1	TRBJ2-7	12	CSVEQGRNEQYF
TRBV5-1	TRBJ2-7	17	CASSLEAGGLSSYEQYF
TRBV2	TRBJ2-5	16	CASSGGRAGVQETQYF
TRBV11-1	TRBJ2-7	14	CASSFRRFGYEQYF
TRBV3-1/TRBV3-2	TRBJ1-1	14	CASSQDWGRTEAFF
TRBV19	TRBJ1-2	14	CASSMVTGNYGYTF
TRBV7-2	TRBJ2-1	17	CASSQTSGAGGDNEQFF
TRBV6-2/TRBV6-3	TRBJ2-1	12	CASSSRDNEQFF
TRBV30	TRBJ1-5	18	CAWSVGTGRGRSNQPQHF
TRBV7-9	TRBJ2-1	15	CASSLASGGAREQFF
TRBV19	TRBJ2-1	15	CASSIGTWLGGEQFF
TRBV7-2	TRBJ1-2	12	CASSSGQGRYTF
TRBV11-3	TRBJ2-1	15	CASSPTGGAYNEQFF
TRBV3-1/TRBV3-2	TRBJ2-5	15	CASSQERGFQETQYF
TRBV9	TRBJ2-7	14	CASSVAGGGYEQYF
TRBV3-1/TRBV3-2	TRBJ2-2	16	CASSQDGGVNTGELFF
TRBV5-4	TRBJ2-2	16	CASSRRVGPTTGELFF
TRBV19	TRBJ1-1	16	CASSPTMTAGGTEAFF
TRBV27	TRBJ2-3	16	CASSLIGTGSTDTQYF
TRBV2	TRBJ2-1	17	CASSEEGLAGGYNEQFF
TRBV11-2	TRBJ2-4	15	CASSLGQGPGNIQYF
TRBV19	TRBJ1-6	14	CASTPRGLRSPLHF
TRBV2	TRBJ2-3	15	CASSPRGPPTDTQYF
TRBV4-3	TRBJ1-6	17	CASSQEVGATGDSPLHF
TRBV21-1	TRBJ2-7	16	CASSIVLIQASYEQYF
TRBV27	TRBJ1-2	17	CASRPIRQGTTNYGYTF
TRBV2	TRBJ1-1	13	CASRGQLNTEAFF
TRBV6-2/TRBV6-3	TRBJ2-5	16	CASSYSRLAGGETQYF
TRBV4-3	TRBJ1-5	13	CASSQDRNQPQHF
TRBV11-2	TRBJ2-2	16	CASSRDGGWVTGELFF
TRBV9	TRBJ2-4	16	CASSPNLVGAKNIQYF
TRBV11-2	TRBJ2-7	14	CASSLGAPPWEQYF
TRBV28	TRBJ1-2	13	CASNRRGREGYTF
TRBV7-9	TRBJ1-1	12	CAPGGSGTEAFF